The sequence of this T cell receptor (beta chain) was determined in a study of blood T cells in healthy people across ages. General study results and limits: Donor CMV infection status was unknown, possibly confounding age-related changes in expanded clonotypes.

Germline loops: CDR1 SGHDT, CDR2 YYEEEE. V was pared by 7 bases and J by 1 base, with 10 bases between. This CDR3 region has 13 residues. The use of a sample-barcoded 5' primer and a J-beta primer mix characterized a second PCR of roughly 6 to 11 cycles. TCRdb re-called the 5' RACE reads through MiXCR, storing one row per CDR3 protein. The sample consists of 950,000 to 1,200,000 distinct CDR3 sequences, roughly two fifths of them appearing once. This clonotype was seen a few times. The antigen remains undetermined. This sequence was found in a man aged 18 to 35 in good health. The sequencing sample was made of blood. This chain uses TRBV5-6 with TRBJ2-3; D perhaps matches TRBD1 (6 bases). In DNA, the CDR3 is TGTGCCAGCGACGAGGGGGGCACAGATACGCAGTATTTT. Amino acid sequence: CASDEGGTDTQYF. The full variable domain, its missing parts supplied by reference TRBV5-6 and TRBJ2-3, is DAGVTQSPTHLIKTRGQQVTLRCSPKSGHDTVSWYQQALGQGPQFIFQYYEEEERQRGNFPDRFSGHQFPNYSSELNVNALLLGDSALYLCASDEGGTDTQYFGPGTRLTVL.